This TCR beta chain appears in the sequencing data of a study of cytomegalovirus exposure and HLA in healthy donors (TCRdb year 2017). Study-wide context: An earlier analysis of 587 of the donors reported about 300 Gb of sequence data and 117 million unique TCR beta sequences obtained from approximately 180 million T cells. About 320 gigabases of sequencing data and 70 million to 85 million unique TCR sequences were included in an early release covering about 700 HLA-typed donors. The genetic ancestry cluster associated with self-reported Caucasian donors included 81% of the approximately 400 genotyped donors. The aim of the study was to test whether cataloging public T cell receptors could identify signatures of past pathogen exposure. Using immunosequencing, the study profiled T cell repertoires from roughly 650 subjects and related those repertoires to cytomegalovirus serostatus. A separate validation cohort of some 130 different subjects was used in addition to the roughly 670-subject first cohort. High-throughput TCR immunosequencing, statistical association of individual TCRs with disease status, and machine learning were combined to predict cytomegalovirus infection status. A later analysis re-analyzed previously published TCR beta repertoires from roughly 600 donors and added high-resolution HLA genotyping to study TCR occurrence patterns. The later analysis used no new phenotypic data to find candidate immune exposures, relying instead on TCR beta sequences and their occurrence across donors. An earlier analysis of around 640 of the donors used high-throughput TCR beta sequencing to judge whether each TCR beta V gene segment behaved as functional or pseudogenic. Donor age, sex, ethnicity and CMV serostatus were compiled alongside the repertoire data. A later genetic analysis used genome-wide SNP genotypes for about 65% of the roughly 670 donors, treating that subset as a discovery cohort. All discovery cohort repertoires had been generated on a single sequencing platform. HLA typing included class I and class II loci at four-digit resolution. Typing coverage varied by locus: about 629-640 donors for A, B, C, DRB1 and DQB1; about 520 for DQA1; about 600 for DPA1; roughly 450 for DPB1. Four or five DR-DQ haplotypes were treated as single units for association and clustering because of strong linkage in the cohort. Among 398 genotyped donors of the cohort, an average of roughly 240,000 unique TCR beta nucleotide sequences were sequenced per donor, around a sixth of them non-productive. Broader findings and caveats from the paper: The classifier was reported to diagnose cytomegalovirus status with high specificity and sensitivity in both the original and validation cohorts. Because counts were too low, seventeen rarely observed V segments, including chromosome 9 orphons, were excluded from the earlier analysis of some 590 of the donors. In a later genetic analysis, fewer N-insertions in productive TCRs were reported among donors in an Asian-associated ancestry cluster than the roughly 640-donor mean. In a later analysis, HLA-associated TCR beta chains were found to be more clonally expanded and to have lower generation probabilities than equally common non-associated chains. Broadly in line with IMGT annotations, most TCR beta V segments showed up in productive rearrangements about 90% or about 30% of the time in an earlier analysis of roughly 590 of the donors. At a false discovery rate of 0.05, a later analysis linked approximately 18,000 TCR beta sequences to specific HLA alleles. A group of highly shared sequence variants was considered likely to be a technical artifact of the sequencing pipeline. A later analysis found that most CMV-associated TCR beta chains appeared HLA-restricted, with HLA associations seemingly driven largely by CMV exposure. Only TCR beta chains were sequenced in this cohort, and the absence of alpha or paired-chain data limited detectable features. A few of the identified cytomegalovirus-associated TCR beta chains were confirmed in vitro to be specific for cytomegalovirus antigens. Because the 87-base-pair reads could not distinguish some IMGT-functional V segments, including TRBV6-2 and TRBV6-3, those segments were excluded. A further reported finding was that TCR beta sequences accurately predicted the HLA-A and HLA-B alleles for most subjects in the first cohort. In a later genetic analysis, a missense DCLRE1C variant was associated with V-gene and J-gene trimming of TCR beta chains, and the association was replicated in an independent cohort. The only immune exposure information available for the cohort was CMV serostatus. According to a later analysis, parvovirus B19, influenza, CMV and Epstein-Barr virus appeared linked to several top co-occurrence clusters. A later analysis found that TCR association rates varied across HLA loci, with DRB1 alleles showing the most associated TCRs and HLA-C alleles the fewest. Roughly uniform sequencing depth across donors was assumed in presence/absence analyses, although this assumption may not hold. In the study, about 150 TCR beta chains were listed as associated with cytomegalovirus. Across donors, most TCR sequences were observed very rarely, whereas some public TCRs were present in many individuals. The authors suggested that the approach could potentially be extended to other disease states and immunological phenotypes. Because HLA typing was missing for some donors at each locus, association tests included only the typed subset. When HLA alleles, especially DR and DQ, strongly co-occurred, TCR associations were difficult to assign to individual alleles. Correlated functional status among segregating V segments might reflect linkage disequilibrium, but an unknown experimental factor could not be ruled out.

The cohort was made up of 666 healthy bone marrow donors. At the time of sampling, every cohort member was nominally healthy, though immune exposures that went unrecorded were likely present. The donor tested CMV seronegative, placing the donor among the approximately 360 seronegative members of the cohort. A peripheral blood sample was provided by each donor, and peripheral blood mononuclear cells were used for TCR beta sequencing. The Qiagen DNeasy Blood Extraction Kit was used to extract genomic DNA from the blood cell samples. As to this clone: The antigen it recognizes is unknown.

The library was prepared using the immunoSEQ multiplex PCR assay. For the multiplex PCR, a mixture combining 60 forward primers for TCR Vbeta segments and 13 reverse primers for TCR Jbeta segments was used. The CDR3 region of rearranged TCR beta genes was amplified from genomic DNA by a multiplex PCR assay. The Illumina HiSeq System was used to sequence the amplified TCR beta libraries as 87-base-pair reads. Processing in the source paper ran as follows. Across the 670 or so repertoires, a later analysis counted 75 million to 90 million unique TCR beta chains, roughly 11 million of which were shared by at least two donors. Raw reads were error-corrected and collapsed into unique sequences by a nearest-neighbor algorithm in which closely related sequences were merged to remove PCR and sequencing errors. V, D and J gene segments were assigned by aligning CDR3 sequences to IMGT reference sequences. For a sequence to be retained, at least a six-nucleotide match to both a V gene segment and a J gene segment was required. Rearrangements were classified as productive when the CDR3 lacked stop codons and remained in frame with V and J, and all other rearrangements were classified as non-productive. Following IMGT convention, CDR3 was defined as the stretch from the second conserved V-encoded cysteine up to the conserved J-encoded phenylalanine. The earlier analysis of 500 to 600 of the donors excluded sequences that lacked an unambiguous match to a single V gene segment. In an earlier analysis of 587 of the donors, V segments were called functional above 56.7% productive rearrangements and were called segregating when the between-donor standard deviation exceeded 5%. A statistical classification framework was built for diagnosing cytomegalovirus status from the catalog of TCR beta chain sequences. In a later analysis, V and J genes were assigned by comparing TCR nucleotide sequences against IMGT/GENE-DB human TR gene sequences. Using the TCRdist pipeline, a later analysis assigned CDR3 sequences along with most-parsimonious VDJ recombination scenarios. In a later analysis, each TCR beta chain was defined by its CDR3 amino acid sequence together with its V-gene family, and reads without a unique V-gene family were excluded. In a later analysis, fewer than 650 highly shared, low-generation-probability nucleotide sequences were removed to address suspected cross-contamination and a sequencing artifact. In a later analysis, a clonal expansion index was calculated for each public chain from normalized within-repertoire ranks of inferred template counts. Generation probabilities in a later analysis came from a VDJ recombination model fitted to out-of-frame rearrangements, and those results were checked against IGoR. Hypergeometric tests were used in a later analysis to score TCR-TCR, TCR-HLA and TCR-CMV co-occurrence, with a repertoire-size bias correction applied to the TCR pairs. To estimate false discovery rates, a later analysis permuted the HLA or CMV assignments 20 times. In a later analysis, co-occurring TCRs were grouped with DBSCAN, and TCRdist sequence similarity was added when clustering was performed within HLA-allele-positive subsets. Repertoires with fewer than 30,000 or more than 120,000 public chains were left out of co-occurrence clustering, as were about five repertoires with anomalous nucleotide sharing. TCRdb's version of the immuneACCESS table is confined to in-frame rearrangements and falls short of the full clone set. An unresolved V gene accounts for under half of the shortfall where checked; the remainder is of unknown origin. Clone size and V and J calls were adopted from that table, with D and trimming inferred from the DNA. The sample table gives 31,000 or so clones. The ten largest make up around 4.5% of the sample.

V sheds 3 bases and J sheds 4 bases, leaving 9 bases between their ends. From its cysteine to its phenylalanine, the CDR3 spans 13 amino acids. Only the CDR3 region is kept as DNA, spanning 39 bases read in frame from base 1. Via the germline V gene, CDR1 is MRHNA and CDR2 SNTAGT. This TCR was sampled from a female donor in good health and CMV-seronegative. The chain is encoded by TRBV6-4 joined to TRBJ1-2; the D gene is perhaps TRBD1, from 6 matching bases. Sample: PBMCs. In nucleotides, the sequence is TGTGCCAGCAGTGATTCACAGGGCTATGGCTACACCTTC. Its coded protein is CASSDSQGYGYTF.